The subject of this entry is one T cell receptor beta chain. CD45RO-negative cells were positively selected for CCR7, leaving out terminally differentiated effector memory CD45RA+ cells. This sample was taken from a study of shared clonotypes between healthy human individuals. The assay was immunoSEQ multiplex PCR, and TCRdb's table has in-frame clones only and misses some. Among around 2,000,000 clones listed, around 93% were seen once. V shed 4 bases and J 6 bases; nucleotides not matched to a gene: 12. This CDR3 contains 16 residues. Per the germline V gene, CDR1 is SGHAT and CDR2 is FQNNGV. The genes are TRBV11-2 and TRBJ2-1, with TRBD2 matching over 7 bases. The sequencing sample was made of naive CD8+ T cells from PBMCs. This clonotype was sampled from a man in his late teens or twenties in good health. Some clones in this sample may be carry-over from other donors' samples. The DNA for the CDR3 is TGTGCCAGCAGCTGGGCTAGCGGCCCGGGCGGCAATGAGCAGTTCTTC. This encodes CASSWASGPGGNEQFF.